A single sample gave rise to the 23 T cell receptor beta chains below, sequenced in a study of regulatory T cells in long-lasting Graves disease. As to time point: newly diagnosed GD, antithyroid drugs for less than 3 months. Construction of the TCR library relied on RNA isolated from PBMCs. Researchers made TCR beta libraries by using iRepertoire HTBI primers and running Arm-PCR on CDR3 regions. TCRdb called the multiplex PCR reads again in MiXCR, with one record for every CDR3 protein. Of approximately 460,000 distinct CDR3 sequences in the sample, about 17% were seen once. These data also formed part of another study, on T cells in Graves' hyperthyroidism and ophthalmopathy.

The sample here was peripheral blood mononuclear cells (PBMCs), taken at new diagnosis, from a patient treated with antithyroid drugs. These receptors were obtained from a woman under 40 with Graves disease.

This clonotype occurred many times. The chain couples TRBV28 to TRBJ2-7; D is undetermined. This CDR3 comprises 13 residues. The germline CDR1 and CDR2 sequences are MDHEN and SYDVKM. V was cut by 3 bases and J by 7 bases, with 13 bases left in between. DNA of the CDR3: TGTGCCAGCAGTTTCCTCCGATACGGAGAGCAGTACTTC. Residues: CASSFLRYGEQYF.

This clonotype has at least ten counts. The DNA of the CDR3 is TGTGCCAGCAGCTTAATGCTAGCGGGGAACAATGAGCAGTTCTTC. Amino acid sequence: CASSLMLAGNNEQFF. This chain uses TRBV11-1 with TRBJ2-1; TRBD2 matches 9 bases. The CDR3 is made up of 15 amino acids. Germline CDR1 reads SGHAT; CDR2 reads FQDESV (reference sequence). After removal of 2 bases from V and 5 bases from J, the junction contained 4 bases not matched to a gene.

In its sample, this clonotype was seen a few times. The rearrangement uses TRBV19 and TRBJ1-6; D is undetermined. Germline assignment: CDR1 LNHDA and CDR2 SQIVND (reference sequence). Trimming took off 8 bases at V and 11 bases at J, with 25 bases between the two ends. This CDR3 is 16 amino acids long. CDR3 loop: CASHGPGLERRAPLHF. The CDR3 nucleotides are TGTGCCAGTCACGGGCCCGGACTCGAGAGAAGGGCACCCCTCCACTTT.

This clonotype was seen repeatedly, ten times or more. J is TRBJ2-7 and V is TRBV30; the match to TRBD2 covers 7 bases. The V and J ends lost 2 bases and 6 bases, in that order; junction bases with no gene match: 7. CDR1 is GTSNPN, CDR2 SVGIG, per germline (reference sequence). The CDR3 length is 13 residues. Here the CDR3 reads CAWSSGGSGEQYF. CDR3 sequence (DNA): TGTGCCTGGAGTTCTGGCGGGAGTGGCGAGCAGTACTTC.

The chain carries TRBV19 and TRBJ1-1; D might be TRBD1 (6 bases). The germline V gene encodes CDR1 LNHDA and CDR2 SQIVND (reference sequence). V was cut by 0 bases and J by 9 bases, with 14 bases left in between. The CDR3 consists of 14 residues. The CDR3 spells CASSIDPNGGQAFF. In DNA form, the CDR3 reads TGTGCCAGTAGTATAGATCCTAACGGGGGGCAAGCTTTCTTT.

The chain carries TRBV4-2 and TRBJ2-1; TRBD2 aligns across 10 bases. The V and J ends lost 2 bases and 6 bases, in that order; junction bases with no gene match: 7. The V gene's germline CDR1 is LGHNA and CDR2 YNFKEQ. The CDR3 covers 16 residues. CDR3 in amino acids: CASSQSLAGVSNEQFF. For the CDR3, the DNA is TGTGCCAGCAGCCAATCCCTAGCGGGAGTGTCCAATGAGCAGTTCTTC.

This clonotype was detected ten times or more. The chain has TRBV10-3 and TRBJ2-5, with 7 bases lining up with TRBD2. Losses at the gene ends were 1 base for V and 3 bases for J; bases not matched to a gene: 2. CDR3 size: 14 residues. Germline V gene lookup returns CDR1 ENHRY and CDR2 SYGVKD. CDR3 sequence reads: CAISELAGEETQYF. The DNA for the CDR3 is TGTGCCATCAGTGAGTTGGCGGGAGAAGAGACCCAGTACTTC.

The table lists this clonotype with a few counts. The chain is built from TRBV9 and TRBJ2-1; D unclear. This CDR3 region has 12 residues. Germline V CDR1 and CDR2: SGDLS, YYNGEE. With 4 bases removed from V and 3 bases from J, the gap between germline ends came to 5 bases. The CDR3 sequence: CASSLHYNEQFF. The CDR3 DNA follows: TGTGCCAGCAGCCTCCACTACAATGAGCAGTTCTTC. The full variable domain, rest sourced from reference TRBV9 and TRBJ2-1, is DSGVTQTPKHLITATGQRVTLRCSPRSGDLSVYWYQQSLDQGLQFLIQYYNGEERAKGNILERFSAQQFPDLHSELNLSSLELGDSALYFCASSLHYNEQFFGPGTRLTVL.

This clonotype has just a few counts. DNA of the CDR3: TGTGCCAGCAGCCCCACTAGCTTTCTCGTAAACAATGAGCAGTTCTTC. Amino acids: CASSPTSFLVNNEQFF. V and J are TRBV9 and TRBJ2-1, with D perhaps TRBD2 (6 bases). Trimming left V 4 bases short and J 5 bases short, with 19 bases between. Germline assignment: CDR1 SGDLS and CDR2 YYNGEE. This CDR3 has 16 residues.

A remark on this clonotype: A far larger clone is one base from this, pointing to a likely read error. The rearrangement uses TRBV5-1 and TRBJ2-5, with 8 bases fitting TRBD2. CDR1 is SGHRS and CDR2 is YFSETQ in the germline V gene. V gave up 2 bases and J gave up 11 bases; unmatched junction bases: 29. The CDR3 consists of 20 residues. The CDR3 nucleotides read TGCGCCAGCAGCTTATCTGGCGGGAGGCTGGCTAGTTGGTCGGACAATGAGCAGTACTTC. Translated, it gives CASSLSGGRLASWSDNEQYF. Full variable domain (remainder filled in from reference TRBV5-1 and TRBJ2-5): KAGVTQTPRYLIKTRGQQVTLSCSPISGHRSVSWYQQTPGQGLQFLFEYFSETQRNKGNFPGRFSGRQFSNSRSEMNVSTLELGDSALYLCASSLSGGRLASWSDNEQYFGPGTRLLVL.

The chain recombines TRBV6-7 with TRBJ2-2; no definite D call. TRBV6-7 is an open reading frame whose function is uncertain. The V end lost 6 bases, the J end lost 2 bases, and 16 bases lay between the germline ends. The CDR3 runs 16 residues. The chain's CDR3 is CASSPPGPLNTGELFF. The CDR3 DNA reads TGTGCCAGCAGCCCCCCGGGCCCTCTTAACACCGGGGAGCTGTTTTTT.

In this sample, this clonotype turned up many times. The V and J genes are TRBV11-1 and TRBJ2-3; the match to TRBD2 covers 15 bases. This CDR3 is 16 amino acids long. The junction had 6 bases not matched to a gene; V was cut back by 5 bases and J by 6 bases. Germline CDR1 reads SGHAT; CDR2 reads FQDESV (reference sequence). The CDR3 DNA reads as TGTGCCAGCAGCGGGGGACTAGCGGGAGGAGGTGATACGCAGTATTTT. Encoded protein: CASSGGLAGGGDTQYF.

The chain joins TRBV10-1 to TRBJ2-5; 11 positions match TRBD2. V was clipped by 3 bases and J by 5 bases; unmatched bases: 5. The CDR3 is 15 residues long. Germline CDR1 WNHNN, CDR2 SYGVQD (reference sequence). In nucleotides, the CDR3 is TGCGCCAGCAGTGAAGGTTCTAGCGGGAGGGAGACCCAGTACTTC. Protein product: CASSEGSSGRETQYF.

This clonotype was seen many times. V and J are TRBV7-9 and TRBJ2-3, with 7 bases matching TRBD2. The CDR3 contains 14 residues. The germline CDR1 and CDR2 sequences are SEHNR and FQNEAQ (reference sequence). The V and J ends lost 5 bases and 2 bases, in that order; junction bases with no gene match: 4. For the CDR3, the DNA is TGTGCCAGCAGCACTAGCGCCCCCACAGATACGCAGTATTTT. Its protein is CASSTSAPTDTQYF.

This clonotype was seen repeatedly, ten times or more. The rearrangement joins TRBV12-3 or TRBV12-4 to TRBJ2-2, with 8 bases that match TRBD2. The CDR3 has 16 residues. V lost 5 bases, J lost 7 bases, and 12 bases stayed unmatched. For the CDR3, the DNA is TGTGCCAGCAGTCCCACTTTAGCGGGAAGGATCGGGGAGCTGTTTTTT. It translates to CASSPTLAGRIGELFF.

There are many counts of this clonotype. Here the CDR3 DNA reads TGCGCCAGCAGCTTGAGAGGGTCCGGGGTCTACAATGAGCAGTTCTTC. Its translation: CASSLRGSGVYNEQFF. V usage is TRBV5-1 and J usage is TRBJ2-1; a possible D gene is TRBD2 (5 bases). The germline V gene encodes CDR1 SGHRS and CDR2 YFSETQ. The V and J ends lost 1 base and 3 bases respectively, with 14 bases between them. The CDR3 is 16 residues long.

This clonotype was counted ten times or more. This chain links TRBV11-2 with TRBJ1-1; D is unresolved. Germline lookup yields CDR1 SGHAT and CDR2 FQNNGV. The V end lost 7 bases, the J end lost 1 base, and 22 bases lay between the germline ends. The CDR3 consists of 17 residues. This CDR3 is CASTPRPAGAANTEAFF. CDR3 DNA sequence: TGTGCCAGCACCCCAAGACCGGCAGGCGCAGCGAACACTGAAGCTTTCTTT.

J is TRBJ2-3 and V is TRBV7-9; 7 nucleotides line up with TRBD1. The CDR3 totals 16 residues. From germline, CDR1 is SEHNR and CDR2 FQNEAQ (reference sequence). V lost 4 bases and J lost 6; bases outside the gene matches: 13. The CDR3 sequence: CASSSDRVQIGDTQYF. For the CDR3, the DNA is TGTGCCAGCAGCTCAGACAGGGTTCAAATTGGTGATACGCAGTATTTT.

Ten or more counts support this clonotype. This chain joins TRBV28 and TRBJ2-5; D is tentatively TRBD1 or TRBD2 (5 bases each). V was shortened by 3 bases and J by 0 bases, with 20 bases between the two germline ends. The germline gives CDR1 MDHEN, CDR2 SYDVKM. The CDR3 covers 18 residues. The CDR3 nucleotides are TGTGCCAGCAGTTTTTCTATCCGGGACCTTGTAGACCAAGAGACCCAGTACTTC. Translated: CASSFSIRDLVDQETQYF.

The CDR3 loop reads CASSVVLAGANVLTF. The CDR3 nucleotides read TGTGCCAGCAGCGTAGTACTAGCTGGGGCCAACGTCCTGACTTTC. The chain uses TRBV9 and TRBJ2-6; tentative D call: TRBD2 (5 bases). The ends were cut back, 0 bases at V and 2 bases at J, with 6 bases in the middle. The CDR3 length is 15 residues. CDR1 is SGDLS, CDR2 YYNGEE, per germline.

The sample holds a few counts of this clonotype. V is TRBV7-8 and J is TRBJ2-6, with unresolved D. With 5 bases removed from V and 0 bases from J, the gap between germline ends came to 14 bases. CDR1 and CDR2 from the germline V gene are SGHVS and FQNEAQ. The length of the CDR3 is 17 residues. DNA for the CDR3: TGTGCCAGCAGCCTTAACGACCCGGCCTCTGGGGCCAACGTCCTGACTTTC. This encodes CASSLNDPASGANVLTF.

This clonotype was seen many times. V usage is TRBV27 and J usage is TRBJ1-2; D is unclear. This CDR3 is built from 13 residues. The V gene lost 6 bases and the J gene lost 7 bases, with 15 bases spanning the gap. Germline V gives CDR1 MNHEY, CDR2 SMNVEV (reference sequence). The CDR3: CASSRTDGFGYTF. The CDR3 DNA reads as TGTGCCAGCAGCCGGACCGATGGTTTTGGCTACACCTTC.

This sequence joins TRBV15 and TRBJ1-4; D gene unclear. The CDR3 totals 14 residues. The germline CDR1 and CDR2 sequences are LNHNV and YYDKDF (reference sequence). With 5 bases removed from V and 5 bases from J, the gap between germline ends came to 12 bases. CDR3 loop: CATSVQGGNEKLFF. For the CDR3, the DNA is TGTGCCACCAGCGTCCAAGGAGGGAATGAAAAACTGTTTTTT.